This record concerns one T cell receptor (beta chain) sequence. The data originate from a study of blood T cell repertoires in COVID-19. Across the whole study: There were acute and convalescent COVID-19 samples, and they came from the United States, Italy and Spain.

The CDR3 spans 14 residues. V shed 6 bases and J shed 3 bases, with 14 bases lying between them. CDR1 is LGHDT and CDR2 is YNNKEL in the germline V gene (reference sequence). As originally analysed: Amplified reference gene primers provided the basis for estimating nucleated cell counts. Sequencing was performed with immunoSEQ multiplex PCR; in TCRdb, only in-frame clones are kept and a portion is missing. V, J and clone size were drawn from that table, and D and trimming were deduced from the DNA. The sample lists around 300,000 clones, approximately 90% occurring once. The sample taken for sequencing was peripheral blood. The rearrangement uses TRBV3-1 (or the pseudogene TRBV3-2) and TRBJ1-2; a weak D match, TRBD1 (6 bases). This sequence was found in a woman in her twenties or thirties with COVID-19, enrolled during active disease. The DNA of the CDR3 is TGTGCCAGCAGTCAGGTGGACAGCTACTATGGCTACACCTTC. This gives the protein CASSQVDSYYGYTF.